Listed below are T cell receptor beta chains from one sample, sequenced in a study of T cell changes during pregnancy in multiple sclerosis. The table came from immunoSEQ multiplex PCR; TCRdb's copy has only in-frame clones and leaves some out. There are tens of thousands of clones in the sample; 92% occur only once, and 1.4% lies in the top ten. The specimen comprised peripheral blood, sampled before pregnancy. The receptor source for this set is a female donor with multiple sclerosis, enrolled in a pregnancy study. CDR3s include the opening cysteine and the closing phenylalanine or tryptophan. Fields, in order: clone size, D gene, J gene, V gene, CDR3 protein, CDR3 DNA. The D gene is left open where the match is weak. Not all rows give a size; the values are once, few, many and, for expanded clones, a class.

>-|TRBD2|TRBJ2-7|TRBV11-2
CASSLRLAGSGEQYF
TGTGCCAGCAGCTTGCGGCTAGCGGGGTCTGGCGAGCAGTACTTC
>-|TRBD2|TRBJ2-5|TRBV5-1
CASSSPRAGGQETQYF
TGCGCCAGCAGCTCCCCACGGGCGGGGGGCCAAGAGACCCAGTACTTC
>-|TRBD2|TRBJ2-1|TRBV2
CASSPGTSGVQYNEQFF
TGTGCCAGCAGCCCTGGGACTAGCGGGGTCCAATACAATGAGCAGTTCTTC
>once|-|TRBJ2-7|TRBV11-2
CASSLAQGRTYEQYF
TGTGCCAGCAGCTTAGCACAGGGTAGGACTTACGAGCAGTACTTC
>few|TRBD1|TRBJ1-5|TRBV6-1
CASSEALGTGGGQPQHF
TGTGCCAGCAGTGAAGCGCTAGGGACAGGGGGCGGTCAGCCCCAGCATTTT
>once|-|TRBJ1-5|TRBV6-1
CASSELGRGGHQPQHF
TGTGCCAGCAGTGAACTTGGTAGAGGGGGACATCAGCCCCAGCATTTT
>-|-|TRBJ1-2|TRBV2
CATETANYGYTF
TGTGCCACAGAGACAGCCAACTATGGCTACACCTTC
>-|TRBD2|TRBJ2-7|TRBV6-1
CASSAGREGYEQYF
TGTGCCAGCAGCGCGGGCAGGGAGGGATACGAGCAGTACTTC
>-|TRBD1|TRBJ2-1|TRBV5-6
CASDGQGALNEQFF
TGTGCCAGCGACGGACAGGGGGCATTGAATGAGCAGTTCTTC
>-|-|TRBJ2-5|TRBV14
CASSPPYSRGWETQYF
TGTGCCAGCAGCCCCCCGTATAGCCGGGGATGGGAGACCCAGTACTTC
>-|TRBD1|TRBJ2-5|TRBV15
CATSSGQLSQETQYF
TGTGCCACCAGTTCGGGACAGCTAAGCCAAGAGACCCAGTACTTC
>-|TRBD1|TRBJ2-2|TRBV19
CASTTQGAGFTGELFF
TGTGCCAGTACCACCCAGGGGGCAGGGTTTACCGGGGAGCTGTTTTTT
>-|TRBD1|TRBJ2-7|TRBV7-3
CASSLQGAAEQYF
TGTGCCAGCAGTTTACAGGGGGCGGCCGAGCAGTACTTC
>-|-|TRBJ2-7|TRBV27
CASSLGGLEQYF
TGTGCCAGCAGTTTGGGGGGACTCGAGCAGTACTTC
>-|TRBD1|TRBJ1-1|TRBV18
CASSGQGSNTEAFF
TGTGCCAGCTCCGGACAGGGCTCGAACACTGAAGCTTTCTTT
>-|-|TRBJ2-2|TRBV11-3
CASSFSGAGNTGELFF
TGTGCCAGCAGCTTCAGTGGGGCAGGAAACACCGGGGAGCTGTTTTTT
>-|-|TRBJ1-5|TRBV6-1
CASSEAVGALSNQPQHF
TGTGCCAGCAGTGAAGCGGTGGGGGCCCTTAGCAATCAGCCCCAGCATTTT
>-|-|TRBJ1-1|TRBV6-5
CASSYSGTMNTEAFF
TGTGCCAGCAGTTACTCGGGGACAATGAACACTGAAGCTTTCTTT
>-|-|TRBJ1-2|TRBV27
CASRPTGGTNYGYTF
TGTGCCAGCAGGCCGACCGGGGGGACTAACTATGGCTACACCTTC
>-|TRBD1|TRBJ1-2|TRBV30
CAWTLGTGYGYTF
TGTGCCTGGACGCTTGGGACAGGCTATGGCTACACCTTC
>-|-|TRBJ2-7|TRBV10-2
CASSVVLGVSEQYF
TGCGCCAGCAGTGTTGTACTAGGCGTGAGCGAGCAGTACTTC
>-|-|TRBJ1-5|TRBV5-1
CASSTGEGSGNQPQHF
TGCGCCAGCAGCACGGGGGAGGGGTCGGGGAATCAGCCCCAGCATTTT
>-|TRBD1|TRBJ1-1|TRBV14
CASSRTGNTEAFF
TGTGCCAGCAGCCGGACAGGGAACACTGAAGCTTTCTTT
>-|-|TRBJ2-7|TRBV5-5
CASSLGLVPYEQYF
TGTGCCAGCAGCTTGGGACTAGTCCCCTACGAGCAGTACTTC
>-|TRBD2|TRBJ2-2|TRBV5-1
CASSLPQRGGGTNTGELFF
TGCGCCAGCAGCCTACCTCAGCGGGGGGGAGGGACGAACACCGGGGAGCTGTTTTTT
>-|TRBD2|TRBJ2-3|TRBV10-3
CAIRRAGGLGTDTQYF
TGTGCCATCAGAAGAGCGGGGGGCTTAGGCACAGATACGCAGTATTTT
>-|-|TRBJ1-5|TRBV15
CATSRVQDQPQHF
TGTGCCACCAGCAGAGTACAGGATCAGCCCCAGCATTTT
>-|-|TRBJ2-3|TRBV5-4
CASIAAGTDTQYF
TGTGCCAGCATCGCGGCGGGCACAGATACGCAGTATTTT
>-|-|TRBJ1-1|TRBV9
CASSVVSLGMNTEAFF
TGTGCCAGCAGCGTAGTAAGTCTGGGCATGAACACTGAAGCTTTCTTT
>-|-|TRBJ2-5|TRBV30
CAWSVQGTETQYF
TGTGCCTGGAGTGTCCAGGGGACAGAGACCCAGTACTTC
>once|-|TRBJ1-5|TRBV28
CASSPLSLEAQHF
TGTGCCAGCAGTCCCTTGTCCCTTGAGGCCCAGCATTTT
>once|-|TRBJ1-1|TRBV5-1
CASSSGQNTEAFF
TGCGCCAGCAGCTCCGGACAGAACACTGAAGCTTTCTTT
>-|-|TRBJ1-5|TRBV7-2
CASSWGVDSNQPQHF
TGTGCCAGCAGCTGGGGGGTTGATAGCAATCAGCCCCAGCATTTT
>-|TRBD1|TRBJ1-5|TRBV2
CASSRDRHSNQPQHF
TGTGCCAGCAGCCGGGACAGGCATAGCAATCAGCCCCAGCATTTT
>-|TRBD2|TRBJ2-5|TRBV11-2
CASSPTLLAGGGGETQYF
TGTGCCAGCAGCCCCACCCTTCTAGCGGGGGGAGGAGGGGAGACCCAGTACTTC
>-|TRBD1|TRBJ2-7|TRBV30
CAWEAGGGFEYF
TGTGCCTGGGAGGCAGGGGGCGGTTTCGAGTACTTC
>-|-|TRBJ2-7|TRBV7-7
CASSLGRVPPYEQYF
TGTGCTAGCAGCCTAGGCAGGGTGCCCCCCTACGAGCAGTACTTC
>once|-|TRBJ2-7|TRBV2
CASGAGIYYEQYF
TGTGCCAGTGGGGCGGGGATTTACTACGAGCAGTACTTC
>-|TRBD1|TRBJ2-2|TRBV2
CASRPPGQGIGELFF
TGTGCCAGCAGGCCTCCGGGACAGGGAATCGGGGAGCTGTTTTTT
>-|-|TRBJ1-1|TRBV7-9
CASSLNRGNTEAFF
TGTGCCAGCAGCTTAAACCGGGGGAACACTGAAGCTTTCTTT
>-|TRBD1|TRBJ1-5|TRBV4-1
CASSQDGQANQPQHF
TGCGCCAGCAGCCAAGACGGACAGGCCAATCAGCCCCAGCATTTT
>-|-|TRBJ1-3|TRBV7-9
CASSLVGRGGDSGNTIYF
TGTGCCAGCAGCTTAGTAGGTAGGGGAGGAGACTCTGGAAACACCATATATTTT